This is a list of T cell receptor beta chains from one sample in a study of T cell responses to AZD1222 COVID-19 vaccine. The table came from immunoSEQ multiplex PCR; TCRdb's copy has only in-frame clones and leaves some out. The top ten clones hold over 7.5% of a sample with roughly 81,000 clones, roughly 85% of them seen once. Sequencing used peripheral blood, obtained on day 0 of AZD1222 vaccination. The receptors stem from an adult in good health. CDR3s include the opening cysteine and the closing phenylalanine or tryptophan. A D gene is named only where the DNA matches it firmly. Clone size is given for some rows only: seen once, a few or many times, or a class if the clone is expanded.

clone size	D gene	V gene	J gene	CDR3 DNA	CDR3 protein
.	.	TRBV6-5	TRBJ1-1	TGTGCCAGCAGTTACCGGGATGGGAACACTGAAGCTTTCTTT	CASSYRDGNTEAFF
once	.	TRBV12-5	TRBJ2-3	TGTGCTAGTGGTTTGGCGACAGATACGCAGTATTTT	CASGLATDTQYF
.	.	TRBV18	TRBJ1-3	TGTGCCAGCTCACCACCAGTCGCAAGCCGGGGTAACACCATATATTTT	CASSPPVASRGNTIYF
.	TRBD2	TRBV15	TRBJ2-4	TGTGCCACCAGCAGAGAGTGGGGCGGGAGCGAAAACATTCAGTACTTC	CATSREWGGSENIQYF
.	TRBD2	TRBV7-3	TRBJ2-5	TGTGCCAGCAGCTTAAGGGGGGGAGAGACCCAGTACTTC	CASSLRGGETQYF
few	.	TRBV19	TRBJ2-7	TGTGCCAGTAGTCGAACAAATCCCTACGAGCAGTACTTC	CASSRTNPYEQYF
.	.	TRBV10-3	TRBJ1-4	TGTGCCATCAGTGAATTGGGGAACCCCCATGAAAAACTGTTTTTT	CAISELGNPHEKLFF
.	TRBD1	TRBV11-1	TRBJ1-4	TGTGCCAGCAGCCCGGACAGGGGGGCTAATGAAAAACTGTTTTTT	CASSPDRGANEKLFF
.	TRBD2	TRBV5-4	TRBJ2-1	TGTGCCAGCAGCTTGTGGACTAGCGGGACCGCAGAGCAGTTCTTC	CASSLWTSGTAEQFF
.	.	TRBV6-5	TRBJ2-1	TGTGCCAGCAGTTACTCGACCGGAAAGCAGTTCTTC	CASSYSTGKQFF
.	.	TRBV2	TRBJ2-3	TGTGCCAGCAGTGAAGGCAGGGCCCCAGATACGCAGTATTTT	CASSEGRAPDTQYF
.	.	TRBV10-2	TRBJ1-2	TGCGCCAGCGGATCGGAAGAAATCCATGGCTACACCTTC	CASGSEEIHGYTF
.	TRBD1	TRBV27	TRBJ2-1	TGTGCCAGCAGCCATGCCGCGACCGGGACAGGATACAATGAGCAGTTCTTC	CASSHAATGTGYNEQFF
.	.	TRBV12-5	TRBJ2-6	TGTGCTAGTGGTTTGCGAGGAGATGGGGCCAACGTCCTGACTTTC	CASGLRGDGANVLTF
.	.	TRBV29-1	TRBJ2-1	TGCAGCCTTAGGACAGACTACAATGAGCAGTTCTTC	CSLRTDYNEQFF
.	.	TRBV7-9	TRBJ1-2	TGTGCCAGCAGCTTAACGGGGTCGGGGTGGGACTATGGCTACACCTTC	CASSLTGSGWDYGYTF
once	.	TRBV5-1	TRBJ1-5	TGCGCCAGCAGCTTGGCAGCGAATCAGCCCCAGCATTTT	CASSLAANQPQHF
.	.	TRBV2	TRBJ1-1	TGTGCCAGCAGCGCTACAGGGAAAACTGAAGCTTTCTTT	CASSATGKTEAFF
.	.	TRBV30	TRBJ1-5	TGTGCCTGGAGTGTACGCAGGGGAAGTGGCAATCAGCCCCAGCATTTT	CAWSVRRGSGNQPQHF
.	TRBD1	TRBV5-6	TRBJ1-5	TGTGCCAGCAGCTTGGGGACGACAGGGGCGGTCAATCAGCCCCAGCATTTT	CASSLGTTGAVNQPQHF
.	.	TRBV6-5	TRBJ2-7	TGTGCCAGCATCGAGCGGTTTAGCTCCTACGAGCAGTACTTC	CASIERFSSYEQYF
.	.	TRBV28	TRBJ1-1	TGTGCCAGCAGTTTCATAGGACCGAACACTGAAGCTTTCTTT	CASSFIGPNTEAFF
.	TRBD1	TRBV28	TRBJ2-4	TGTGCCAGCAGACGAGACAGGGGGCTCGCAACGGTAAACATTCAGTACTTC	CASRRDRGLATVNIQYF
.	.	TRBV29-1	TRBJ2-5	TGCAGCGTTGGGCAGGGAGGCGAGGAGACCCAGTACTTC	CSVGQGGEETQYF
.	.	TRBV11-2	TRBJ1-2	TGTGCCAGCAGCCTTTTTGGCAGGCCTAACTATGGCTACACCTTC	CASSLFGRPNYGYTF
.	TRBD1	TRBV4-3	TRBJ1-2	TGCGCCAGCAGCCAAGGGGCGACAGGGGGCAGCTATGGCTACACCTTC	CASSQGATGGSYGYTF
.	TRBD2	TRBV13	TRBJ2-7	TGTGCCAGCAGCTTTATACGTAGCGGGAGAGTTGACGAGCAGTACTTC	CASSFIRSGRVDEQYF
.	TRBD1	TRBV20-1	TRBJ2-7	TGCAGTGCCCGGGGACAGCACGAGCAGTACTTC	CSARGQHEQYF
.	.	TRBV7-8	TRBJ1-4	TGTGCCAGCAGCACCCGACATCCTCCTAATGAAAAACTGTTTTTT	CASSTRHPPNEKLFF
.	TRBD2	TRBV7-2	TRBJ2-1	TGTGCCAGCAGCTGGATAGCGGGATTGAATGAGCAGTTCTTC	CASSWIAGLNEQFF
.	.	TRBV2	TRBJ2-5	TGTGCCAGCAGTCCGGACAGCCCGGAGACCCAGTACTTC	CASSPDSPETQYF
once	TRBD1	TRBV28	TRBJ1-1	TGTGCCAGCATAACTACAGGGGGAAGGACTGAAGCTTTCTTT	CASITTGGRTEAFF
.	.	TRBV28	TRBJ1-2	TGTGCCAGCAGTTTATCGGGGGTAGGCTATGGCTACACCTTC	CASSLSGVGYGYTF
.	.	TRBV5-1	TRBJ1-6	TGCGCCAGCAGCAACCGACGAGGGGCGAATTCACCCCTCCACTTT	CASSNRRGANSPLHF
.	TRBD2	TRBV7-3	TRBJ2-1	TGTGCCAGCAGCTTAACCACACCCGGGACTAGCGGGACGATTGAGCAGTTCTTC	CASSLTTPGTSGTIEQFF
.	TRBD1	TRBV19	TRBJ2-3	TGTGCCAGTAGTCAGAGGACAGGGGCCGCCGCGGTCACAGATACGCAGTATTTT	CASSQRTGAAAVTDTQYF
.	TRBD2	TRBV10-3	TRBJ2-1	TGTGCCATCAGTGAGAGGATTAGCGGGAGCTCCTACAATGAGCAGTTCTTC	CAISERISGSSYNEQFF
.	TRBD2	TRBV11-2	TRBJ2-2	TGTGCCAGCAGCTTAGACTTCTCAGACGGACTAGCGGGGAACACCGGGGAGCTGTTTTTT	CASSLDFSDGLAGNTGELFF
.	.	TRBV11-2	TRBJ1-1	TGTGCCAGCAGCCCAGGGGTCCCTGAAGCTTTCTTT	CASSPGVPEAFF
.	.	TRBV11-1	TRBJ1-1	TGTGCCAGCAGCTTCTCGGGGGAGGTCGTGGAAGTCTTT	CASSFSGEVVEVF
.	TRBD1	TRBV18	TRBJ1-1	TGTGCCAGCTCACCTCTAGGGACAGGGGATGAAGCTTTCTTT	CASSPLGTGDEAFF
.	TRBD2	TRBV5-4	TRBJ2-1	TGTGCCAGCAGCATGCCGGGACTAGCGGCTAATGAGCAGTTCTTC	CASSMPGLAANEQFF
.	.	TRBV28	TRBJ2-7	TGTGCCAGCAGAACCCTATCAGGGAGGCAGTACTTC	CASRTLSGRQYF
.	.	TRBV7-3	TRBJ2-2	TGTGCCAGCAGCCTCGACTATTCGAACACCGGGGAGCTGTTTTTT	CASSLDYSNTGELFF
.	TRBD2	TRBV7-2	TRBJ2-1	TGTGCCAGCAGTTCCAGCGGGAGATCTAATGAGCAGTTCTTC	CASSSSGRSNEQFF